The 26 T cell receptor beta chains below come from one sample, sequenced in a study of shared clonotypes between healthy human individuals. TCRdb keeps only in-frame clones here, not all; method: immunoSEQ multiplex PCR. The sample carries around 1.6 million clones, around 98% recorded once. The sample taken for sequencing was naive CD4+ T cells sorted from blood. Subset given: CD45RA+ positively selected. The receptor set was obtained from a man aged 25 to 40 in good health.

V usage is TRBV25-1 and J usage is TRBJ2-7, with no clear D. This CDR3 contains 13 residues. Germline loops: CDR1 MGHDK, CDR2 SYGVNS. V was cut by 5 bases and J by 9 bases, with 17 bases left in between. CDR3 sequence reads: CASSSPPLRAQYF. In DNA form, the CDR3 reads TGTGCCAGCAGTTCTCCACCCTTACGTGCGCAGTACTTC.

The V gene is TRBV29-1, the J gene TRBJ2-5, with D unclear. Germline V gene sequence: CDR1 SQVTM, CDR2 ANQGSEA. There are 11 residues in the CDR3. Trimming shortened V by 8 bases and J by 4 bases, and 11 bases separated the two germline ends. CDR3 in DNA: TGCAGCCCCCGGTGGGGAGAGACCCAGTACTTC. It translates to CSPRWGETQYF.

The V call is TRBV9, the J call TRBJ2-2, with 8 bases that match TRBD2. The germline V gene has CDR1 SGDLS and CDR2 YYNGEE. The J segment lost 4 bases and the V segment lost 2 bases, leaving 7 bases of the junction unmatched. The CDR3 has 16 residues. CDR3 amino acids: CASSVRGREATGELFF. CDR3 nucleotides: TGTGCCAGCAGCGTCCGAGGGCGGGAGGCCACCGGGGAGCTGTTTTTT.

In the case of this clone: The sample holds other DNA sequences that translate to the same CDR3. V and J are TRBV6-1 and TRBJ2-7; 7 bases align to TRBD2. The trim removed 2 bases at V and 4 bases at J, leaving 5 bases unmatched. Germline V gene data show CDR1 as MNHNS and CDR2 as SASEGT. This CDR3 has 14 residues. As DNA, the CDR3 is TGTGCCAGCAGTGAACTAGCGGACTCTTACGAGCAGTACTTC. Protein sequence: CASSELADSYEQYF.

The rearrangement uses TRBV6-5 and TRBJ2-7; D may correspond to TRBD1 or TRBD2 (6 bases each). The CDR3 consists of 15 residues. V was cut by 7 bases and J by 3 bases, with 19 bases left in between. Germline CDR1 MNHEY, CDR2 SVGAGI. The CDR3 DNA sequence: TGTGCCAGCAACCCGAGGGGTGGAGGGGGCTACGAGCAGTACTTC. It codes for CASNPRGGGGYEQYF.

This chain links TRBV10-3 with TRBJ2-5, with D possibly TRBD1 on 7 matching bases. Germline CDR1 ENHRY, CDR2 SYGVKD. V was clipped by 3 bases and J by 4 bases, with 12 bases between them. The CDR3 has 14 amino acids. This CDR3 reads CAISDSGGGETQYF. As DNA, the CDR3 is TGTGCCATCAGTGACTCAGGGGGAGGAGAGACCCAGTACTTC.

The J gene is TRBJ2-1, the V gene TRBV2, with TRBD2 matching 9 bases. Germline V gene sequence: CDR1 SNHLY, CDR2 FYNNEI. Trimming at V came to 7 bases and at J to 0 bases, leaving 7 bases not matched to a gene. The CDR3 is 16 residues long. The CDR3, as DNA: TGTGCCAGCAAAGTGAGTAGCGGGAGCTCCTACAATGAGCAGTTCTTC. Its protein product is CASKVSSGSSYNEQFF.

The V gene is TRBV9, the J gene TRBJ2-3; 7 bases align to TRBD2. The germline gives CDR1 SGDLS, CDR2 YYNGEE. The CDR3 is made up of 16 amino acids. Losses at the gene ends were 3 bases for V and 2 bases for J; bases not matched to a gene: 9. The chain's CDR3 is CASSGTSARSTDTQYF. CDR3 nucleotide sequence: TGTGCCAGCAGCGGTACTAGCGCCAGATCCACAGATACGCAGTATTTT.

The rearrangement joins TRBV18 to TRBJ2-7, with 8 bases that match TRBD2. The length of the CDR3 is 15 residues. After removal of 1 base from V and 2 bases from J, the junction contained 4 bases not matched to a gene. Germline CDR1 KGHSH, CDR2 LQKENI. DNA for the CDR3: TGTGCCAGCTCACCACTTCCGGGAGGGGCCTACGAGCAGTACTTC. This encodes CASSPLPGGAYEQYF.

This clone was detected once. The J gene is TRBJ2-7, the V gene TRBV18, with 9 bases identical to TRBD2. J lost 6 bases, V lost 1 base, and 19 bases had no gene match. CDR3 length: 19 amino acids. Looked up from germline, CDR1 is KGHSH and CDR2 is LQKENI. The CDR3 DNA sequence: TGTGCCAGCTCACCACGGTCTATTGGGGTAGCGGGAGCGTCCGGCGAGCAGTACTTC. It codes for CASSPRSIGVAGASGEQYF.

For this clone: Other DNA sequences in the same sample also yield this CDR3. V and J are TRBV5-1 and TRBJ2-5, with D unresolved. The V and J ends lost 0 bases and 3 bases respectively, with 3 bases between them. CDR1 is SGHRS, CDR2 YFSETQ, per germline. This CDR3 region has 12 residues. This CDR3 reads CASSLGKETQYF. CDR3 nucleotides: TGCGCCAGCAGCTTGGGTAAAGAGACCCAGTACTTC.

The V gene is TRBV5-6, the J gene TRBJ2-7; TRBD2 matches at 10 bases. CDR1 and CDR2 from the germline V gene are SGHDT and YYEEEE. The CDR3 is 18 amino acids. Germline trimming cut 3 bases from V and 0 bases from J; bases unmatched to any gene: 12. The CDR3 sequence: CASSSGNGLAAFSYEQYF. In nucleotides, the CDR3 is TGTGCCAGCAGCTCGGGAAATGGACTAGCGGCCTTCTCCTACGAGCAGTACTTC.

V is TRBV28 and J is TRBJ2-7; 8 bases agree with TRBD2. The CDR3 spans 14 residues. V dropped 7 bases and J dropped 4; count of bases not matched to a gene: 9. Germline V CDR1 and CDR2: MDHEN, SYDVKM. The CDR3 nucleotides read TGTGCCAGCATACCTATAGCGGGGCCTTACGAGCAGTACTTC. Amino acid sequence: CASIPIAGPYEQYF.

The chain is built from TRBV5-1 and TRBJ2-1; TRBD2 might be the D (5 bases). From germline, CDR1 is SGHRS and CDR2 YFSETQ. Trimming took 0 bases from V and 12 from J, leaving 10 bases between them. The CDR3 sequence is 12 residues long. This chain's CDR3 is CASSLDGGWQFF. As DNA, the CDR3 is TGCGCCAGCAGCTTGGATGGCGGGTGGCAGTTCTTC. The variable domain in full, with the rest retrieved from reference TRBV5-1 and TRBJ2-1, is KAGVTQTPRYLIKTRGQQVTLSCSPISGHRSVSWYQQTPGQGLQFLFEYFSETQRNKGNFPGRFSGRQFSNSRSEMNVSTLELGDSALYLCASSLDGGWQFFGPGTRLTVL.

V is TRBV5-1 and J is TRBJ2-2; no definite D call. This CDR3 contains 14 residues. Trimming took 5 bases from V and 0 from J, leaving 8 bases between them. Germline V lookup: CDR1 SGHRS, CDR2 YFSETQ. CDR3 nucleotides: TGCGCCAGCAGGGGCGCAACGAACACCGGGGAGCTGTTTTTT. This encodes CASRGATNTGELFF.

The J gene is TRBJ2-6, the V gene TRBV18; no clear D gene. This CDR3 spans 14 amino acids. Deletions cut 5 bases from V and 0 bases from J, with 5 bases between. Germline-derived CDR1 and CDR2 are KGHSH and LQKENI. CDR3 residues: CASSAVSGANVLTF. For the CDR3, the DNA is TGTGCCAGCTCAGCCGTCTCTGGGGCCAACGTCCTGACTTTC. The full variable domain, its missing parts supplied by reference TRBV18 and TRBJ2-6, is NAGVMQNPRHLVRRRGQEARLRCSPMKGHSHVYWYRQLPEEGLKFMVYLQKENIIDESGMPKERFSAEFPKEGPSILRIQQVVRGDSAAYFCASSAVSGANVLTFGAGSRLTVL.

V usage is TRBV29-1 and J usage is TRBJ2-2; D gene unclear. Deletions cut 4 bases from V and 6 bases from J, with 15 bases between. Per the germline V gene, CDR1 is SQVTM and CDR2 is ANQGSEA. The CDR3 spans 14 residues. This chain's CDR3 is CSVAPSTRSGELFF. The CDR3 coding sequence is TGCAGCGTTGCGCCCTCTACAAGGTCCGGGGAGCTGTTTTTT.

The chain links TRBV18 to TRBJ2-7; no definite D call. In germline, CDR1 is KGHSH, CDR2 LQKENI. V was shortened by 1 base and J by 0 bases, with 10 bases between the two germline ends. The CDR3 extends over 15 amino acids. CDR3: CASSPRVASSYEQYF. The CDR3, as DNA: TGTGCCAGCTCACCACGGGTAGCCAGCTCCTACGAGCAGTACTTC.

This chain links TRBV6-1 with TRBJ2-7, with TRBD1 identical over 11 bases. CDR1 MNHNS and CDR2 SASEGT come from the germline V gene. V lost 6 bases, J lost 4 bases, and 5 bases stayed unmatched. This CDR3 comprises 14 residues. CDR3 sequence: CASRDRGLSYEQYF. The CDR3 nucleotides read TGTGCCAGCAGGGACAGGGGGCTATCGTACGAGCAGTACTTC.

The V gene is TRBV9, the J gene TRBJ2-3; D is undetermined. Looked up from germline, CDR1 is SGDLS and CDR2 is YYNGEE. This CDR3 has 15 amino acids. Trimming stripped 7 bases from V and 2 bases from J, with 17 bases between. The DNA of the CDR3 is TGTGCCAGCCGCGCCGGCCACTACTCCACAGATACGCAGTATTTT. Its translation is CASRAGHYSTDTQYF. Filled out from reference TRBV9 and TRBJ2-3, the complete variable domain reads DSGVTQTPKHLITATGQRVTLRCSPRSGDLSVYWYQQSLDQGLQFLIQYYNGEERAKGNILERFSAQQFPDLHSELNLSSLELGDSALYFCASRAGHYSTDTQYFGPGTRLTVL.

This chain joins TRBV15 and TRBJ2-3; D might be TRBD2 (5 bases). This CDR3 is 17 amino acids long. Germline CDR1 reads LNHNV; CDR2 reads YYDKDF (reference sequence). Trimming took 0 bases from V and 0 from J, leaving 13 bases between them. The chain's CDR3 is CATSRDKGGPSTDTQYF. The CDR3 nucleotides are TGTGCCACCAGCAGAGATAAGGGCGGGCCAAGCACAGATACGCAGTATTTT.

This rearrangement joins TRBV19 to TRBJ1-5; D is undetermined. This CDR3 has 15 residues. Looked up from germline, CDR1 is LNHDA and CDR2 is SQIVND (reference sequence). Deletions cut 2 bases from V and 6 bases from J, with 14 bases between. The CDR3: CASSIIVGVGQPQHF. For the CDR3, the DNA is TGTGCCAGTAGTATAATCGTAGGCGTGGGTCAGCCCCAGCATTTT. Full variable domain (rest looked up from reference TRBV19 and TRBJ1-5): DGGITQSPKYLFRKEGQNVTLSCEQNLNHDAMYWYRQDPGQGLRLIYYSQIVNDFQKGDIAEGYSVSREKKESFPLTVTSAQKNPTAFYLCASSIIVGVGQPQHFGDGTRLSIL.

This chain uses TRBV18 with TRBJ2-1, with TRBD2 matching over 9 bases. V was pared by 2 bases and J by 0 bases, with 14 bases of the junction left unmatched. This CDR3 has 20 residues. Per germline, CDR1 KGHSH and CDR2 LQKENI. The chain's CDR3 is CASSPRVKTSGASSYNEQFF. The CDR3 DNA is TGTGCCAGCTCACCAAGGGTGAAGACTAGCGGAGCAAGCTCCTACAATGAGCAGTTCTTC.

This clone has only one observation. The chain recombines TRBV5-1 with TRBJ1-5; D is possibly TRBD1 (5 bases). The length of the CDR3 is 15 residues. With 2 bases removed from V and 1 base from J, the gap between germline ends came to 10 bases. The germline CDR1 and CDR2 sequences are SGHRS and YFSETQ. In DNA, the CDR3 is TGCGCCAGCAGCTTCCAGGGAGGAAGCAATCAGCCCCAGCATTTT. Translation gives CASSFQGGSNQPQHF.

V and J are TRBV18 and TRBJ2-1, with 7 bases that match TRBD2. Germline-derived CDR1 and CDR2 are KGHSH and LQKENI. The CDR3 contains 16 residues. V was pared by 0 bases and J by 7 bases, with 9 bases of the junction left unmatched. This CDR3 reads CASSPPGGLAVNEQFF. The CDR3 DNA is TGTGCCAGCTCACCACCGGGCGGGCTAGCGGTAAATGAGCAGTTCTTC.

The J gene is TRBJ2-5, the V gene TRBV7-2; a weak D match, TRBD2 (6 bases). The germline gives CDR1 SGHTA, CDR2 FQGNSA. There are 15 residues in the CDR3. With 4 bases removed from V and 3 bases from J, the gap between germline ends came to 15 bases. In DNA, the CDR3 is TGTGCCAGCAGCTATGGGGACTTTCAAGAAGAGACCCAGTACTTC. Amino acid sequence: CASSYGDFQEETQYF. Combining the CDR3 with reference TRBV7-2 and TRBJ2-5 gives the whole variable domain GAGVSQSPSNKVTEKGKDVELRCDPISGHTALYWYRQSLGQGLEFLIYFQGNSAPDKSGLPSDRFSAERTGGSVSTLTIQRTQQEDSAVYLCASSYGDFQEETQYFGPGTRLLVL.